The source of this T cell receptor beta chain is a study of cytomegalovirus exposure and HLA in healthy donors. Across the whole study: About 200 million T cells yielded fewer than 120 million unique TCR beta sequences in earlier analysis. Study-wide points: Later work showed greater clonal expansion in HLA-associated TCR beta chains than in equally common others. TCR beta chain V- and J-gene trimming was linked, in a later analysis, to a missense variant in DCLRE1C. Cytomegalovirus association was listed for 150 to 200 TCR beta chains.

A word on this clone: The antigen is unknown. A read error may account for a junction end that differs from germline.

In the PCR, 60 Vbeta and 13 Jbeta primers were used. Sequencing used immunoSEQ multiplex PCR; TCRdb keeps in-frame clones, though not all of them. The sample yields 150,000 or so clones, around four fifths seen once. CDR1 is SSHAT and CDR2 is FNYEAQ in the germline V gene (reference sequence). The CDR3 runs to 13 residues. The sequencing sample was made of PBMCs. The sequence was obtained from a man younger than 40 in good health and CMV-seropositive. The V call is TRBV7-7, the J call TRBJ2-7, with 8 nucleotides matching TRBD2. CDR3 protein: CASSPGGTGEQYF. The CDR3 DNA reads as TGTGCTAGCAGCCCGGGGGGGACGGGGGAGCAGTACTTC.